This T cell receptor beta chain was found in a study of molecular identifiers for immune sequencing clone quantification. V lost 5 bases to trimming and J lost 4 bases, with 21 bases between them. This CDR3 comprises 17 residues. Germline CDR1 PRHDT, CDR2 FYEKMQ (reference sequence). Overall study findings and caveats: Effector cells had over 98% of their molecules in clones above 20 RNA copies, while naive cells had under 1%. Jurkat TCR RNA spiked in from one cell reportedly remained identifiable amid about 1 million naive cells.

With respect to this clonotype: Antigen: not known. One base away lies a much larger clone, so this may be a sequencing read error.

One entry per CDR3 protein, called by TCRdb with MiXCR from the PCR reads. The table includes roughly 630,000 distinct CDR3 sequences, about 25% detected once. Specimen: naive CD8+ T cells from blood, with Jurkat cell RNA spiked in. The subset: FACS-sorted CD8+CD4-CCR7+CD45RA+ naive T cells. V and J are TRBV13 and TRBJ1-5; D is perhaps TRBD1 (6 bases). This clonotype originated in a human donor in good health. Some libraries in this study had Jurkat cell RNA spiked in. CDR3 nucleotide sequence: TGTGCCAGCAGCCCCGCTTGGGACATGCTAGGTAATCAGCCCCAGCATTTT. This encodes CASSPAWDMLGNQPQHF.